A single sample gave rise to the 8 T cell receptor beta chains below, sequenced in a study of T cell responses to AZD1222 COVID-19 vaccine. Libraries were prepared by immunoSEQ multiplex PCR; TCRdb keeps only in-frame clonotypes and omits some of them. The profile shows roughly 99,000 clones, about 90% of them singletons. The sequences come from peripheral blood, collected 28 days after the second AZD1222 dose. Receptors originate from an adult who received the AZD1222 COVID-19 vaccine.

The chain has TRBV6-5 and TRBJ2-7, with D uncertain. The CDR3 extends over 14 amino acids. Germline values: CDR1 MNHEY, CDR2 SVGAGI. V shed 2 bases and J shed 0 bases, with 8 bases lying between them. CDR3 region: CASSYEPSSYEQYF. The CDR3 DNA reads TGTGCCAGCAGTTACGAGCCTAGCTCCTACGAGCAGTACTTC.

The V call is TRBV27, the J call TRBJ2-7; 8 nucleotides align to TRBD1. The V and J ends lost 5 bases and 2 bases, in that order; junction bases with no gene match: 8. This CDR3 spans 15 amino acids. Germline lookup yields CDR1 MNHEY and CDR2 SMNVEV (reference sequence). The CDR3 DNA reads TGTGCCAGCAGTCTCCCAGGACAGGGTGCCTACGAGCAGTACTTC. This sequence encodes CASSLPGQGAYEQYF.

V is TRBV27 and J is TRBJ2-2; D is unclear. Trimming pared 0 bases from V and 13 bases from J, leaving 12 bases between. The CDR3 runs 13 residues. CDR1 MNHEY and CDR2 SMNVEV come from the germline V gene (reference sequence). CDR3: CASSLSDRTTLFF. DNA of the CDR3: TGTGCCAGCAGTTTATCGGATCGTACAACGCTGTTTTTT.

The chain links TRBV5-4 to TRBJ2-3, with 10 bases lining up with TRBD2. CDR3 length: 16 amino acids. Losses at the gene ends were 0 bases for V and 6 bases for J; bases not matched to a gene: 7. The germline V gene encodes CDR1 SGHNT and CDR2 YYREEE (reference sequence). CDR3 region: CASSLGLAGVEDTQYF. The CDR3 nucleotides read TGTGCCAGCAGCTTGGGCCTAGCGGGAGTCGAGGATACGCAGTATTTT.

The chain links TRBV18 to TRBJ1-1; 8 bases map to TRBD1. This CDR3 contains 14 residues. The junction had 6 bases not matched to a gene; V was cut back by 3 bases and J by 6 bases. The germline gives CDR1 KGHSH, CDR2 LQKENI. CDR3 region: CASSPDRVGAEAFF. As DNA, the CDR3 is TGTGCCAGCTCACCGGACAGGGTGGGGGCTGAAGCTTTCTTT.

This chain links TRBV29-1 with TRBJ1-4; D gene unclear. V was pared by 4 bases and J by 12 bases, with 9 bases between. Germline CDR1 and CDR2: SQVTM and ANQGSEA. The CDR3 loop spans 10 amino acids. CDR3 bases: TGCAGCGTTGGTAACGAGGAACTGTTTTTT. Translating it yields CSVGNEELFF.

This clone was seen only a few times. The rearrangement links TRBV18 to TRBJ1-1; TRBD1 agrees at 10 bases. Germline values: CDR1 KGHSH, CDR2 LQKENI. The CDR3 length is 15 residues. V shed 2 bases, J shed 6 bases, and the junction held 6 bases outside the gene matches. DNA of the CDR3: TGTGCCAGCTCACCAGGGGACAGGGGACTACCTGAAGCTTTCTTT. This translates into CASSPGDRGLPEAFF.

The gene calls are TRBV9 and TRBJ1-1; maybe TRBD1 (5 bases). The CDR3 totals 13 residues. Trimming left V 4 bases short and J 5 bases short, with 12 bases between. The V gene's germline CDR1 is SGDLS and CDR2 YYNGEE. CDR3 in DNA: TGTGCCAGCAGCCTCAGGGTGGGAACTGAAGCTTTCTTT. Translated: CASSLRVGTEAFF.